This T cell receptor beta chain was obtained from a study of CD4 T cells in relation to SARS-CoV-2 and coronaviruses. For the study at large: TCR beta CDR3s were sequenced after roughly nine-day antigen culture of PBMCs. Of the patients, about 8 were male, 4 female, two Hispanic.

Clones were read by immunoSEQ multiplex PCR, and TCRdb kept only the in-frame ones, dropping some. The table lists some 44,000 clones, over 70% of them singletons, with over 1.1% in the top ten. Comment on this clone: The antigen remains undetermined.

The junction had 12 bases not matched to a gene; V was cut back by 5 bases and J by 8 bases. The CDR3 totals 16 residues. CDR1 is MDHEN, CDR2 SYDVKM, per germline. This chain links TRBV28 with TRBJ2-1, with 10 bases matching TRBD2. Material for sequencing was naive CD4+ T cells from PBMCs, cultured in vitro. Subset noted: naive CD4+ T cells isolated by negative enrichment. The clonotype originates from an adult with COVID-19. The CDR3 loop is CASSLPASGSWYEQFF. CDR3 in DNA: TGTGCCAGCAGTCTCCCTGCTAGCGGGAGTTGGTATGAGCAGTTCTTC.